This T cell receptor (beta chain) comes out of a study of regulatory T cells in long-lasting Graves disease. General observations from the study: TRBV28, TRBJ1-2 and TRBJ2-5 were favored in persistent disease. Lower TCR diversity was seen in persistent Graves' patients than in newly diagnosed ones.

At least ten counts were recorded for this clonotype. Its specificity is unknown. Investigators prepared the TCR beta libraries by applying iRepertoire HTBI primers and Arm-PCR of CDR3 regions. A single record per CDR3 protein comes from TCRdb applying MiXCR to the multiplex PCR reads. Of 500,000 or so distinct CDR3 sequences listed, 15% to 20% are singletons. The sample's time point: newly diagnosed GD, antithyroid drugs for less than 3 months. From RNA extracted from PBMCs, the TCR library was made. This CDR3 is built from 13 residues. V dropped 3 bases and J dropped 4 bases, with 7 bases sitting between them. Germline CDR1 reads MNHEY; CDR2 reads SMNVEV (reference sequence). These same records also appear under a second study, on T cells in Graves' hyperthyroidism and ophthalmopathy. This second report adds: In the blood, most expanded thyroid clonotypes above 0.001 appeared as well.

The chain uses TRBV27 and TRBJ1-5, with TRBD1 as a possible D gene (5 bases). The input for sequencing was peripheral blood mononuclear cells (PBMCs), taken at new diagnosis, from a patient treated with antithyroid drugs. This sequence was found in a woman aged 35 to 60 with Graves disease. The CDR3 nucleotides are TGTGCCAGCAGTTTTGAGGGGAATCAGCCCCAGCATTTT. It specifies CASSFEGNQPQHF.